This T cell receptor beta chain appears in the sequencing data of a study of blood T cell repertoires in COVID-19. The wider study: Nucleic acid was either cDNA or gDNA, and it came from T cells, B-cell-depleted T cells, or PBMCs.

In the original analysis: Estimates of nucleated cell counts were drawn from the amplification of reference gene primers. Sequencing used immunoSEQ multiplex PCR; TCRdb keeps in-frame clones, though not all of them. That table is the source of V, J and clone size, and D and trimming were worked out from the DNA. The sample lists under 140,000 clones, 75% to 85% occurring once. Trimming at V came to 2 bases and at J to 9 bases, leaving 15 bases not matched to a gene. Germline V lookup: CDR1 MGHRA, CDR2 YSYEKL. This CDR3 spans 16 amino acids. The specimen sequenced was peripheral blood. This chain uses TRBV4-1 with TRBJ2-7; TRBD1 matches 8 bases. This TCR was sampled from a woman aged 60-70 years with acute or convalescent COVID-19. The CDR3 DNA reads TGCGCCAGCAGCCAACAGATATCGTTGACAGGGACAGGGCAGTACTTC. This sequence encodes CASSQQISLTGTGQYF.